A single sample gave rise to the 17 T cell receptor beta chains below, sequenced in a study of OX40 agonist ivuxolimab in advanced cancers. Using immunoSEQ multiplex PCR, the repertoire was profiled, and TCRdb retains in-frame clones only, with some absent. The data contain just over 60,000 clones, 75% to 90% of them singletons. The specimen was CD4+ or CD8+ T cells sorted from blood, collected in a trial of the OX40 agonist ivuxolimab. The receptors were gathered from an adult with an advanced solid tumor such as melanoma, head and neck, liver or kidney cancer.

The CDR3 nucleotides read TGTGCCAGCAGTTGGCGGCAGAGCTCCTATAATTCACCCCTCCACTTT. Its protein is CASSWRQSSYNSPLHF. The gene calls are TRBV27 and TRBJ1-6; D remains unclear. This CDR3 spans 16 amino acids. Germline assignment: CDR1 MNHEY and CDR2 SMNVEV (reference sequence). The germline V and J ends were trimmed by 4 bases and 0 bases, with 10 bases remaining between them.

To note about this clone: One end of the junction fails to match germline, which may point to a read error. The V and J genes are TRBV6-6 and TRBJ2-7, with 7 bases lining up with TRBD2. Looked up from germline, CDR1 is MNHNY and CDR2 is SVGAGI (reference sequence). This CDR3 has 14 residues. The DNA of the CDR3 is TGTGCCAGCAGGGGGGAGGGTCGTACCTACGAGCAGTATTTC. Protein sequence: CASRGEGRTYEQYF.

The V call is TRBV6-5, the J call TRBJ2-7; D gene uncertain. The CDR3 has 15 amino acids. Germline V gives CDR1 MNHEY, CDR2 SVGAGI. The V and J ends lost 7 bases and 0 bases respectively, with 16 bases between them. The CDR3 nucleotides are TGTGCCAGCACCACTGGACCCTACTCCTCCTACGAGCAGTACTTC. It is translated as CASTTGPYSSYEQYF.

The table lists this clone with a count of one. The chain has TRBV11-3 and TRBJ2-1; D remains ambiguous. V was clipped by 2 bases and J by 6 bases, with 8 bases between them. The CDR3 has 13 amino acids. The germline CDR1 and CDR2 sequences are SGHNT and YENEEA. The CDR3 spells CASSLNSANEQFF. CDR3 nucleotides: TGTGCCAGCAGCTTAAATTCAGCCAATGAGCAGTTCTTC.

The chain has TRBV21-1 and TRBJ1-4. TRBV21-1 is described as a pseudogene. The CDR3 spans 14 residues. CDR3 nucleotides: TGTGCCAGCAGCAAGGGGGGGAATAATGAAAAACTGTTTTTT. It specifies CASSKGGNNEKLFF.

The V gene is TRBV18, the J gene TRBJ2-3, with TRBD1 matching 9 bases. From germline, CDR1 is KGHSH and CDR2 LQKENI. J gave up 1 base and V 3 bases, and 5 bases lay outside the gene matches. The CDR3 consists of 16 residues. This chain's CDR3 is CASSPLDRGGTDTQYF. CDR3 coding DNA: TGTGCCAGCTCACCGCTGGACAGGGGCGGCACAGATACGCAGTATTTT.

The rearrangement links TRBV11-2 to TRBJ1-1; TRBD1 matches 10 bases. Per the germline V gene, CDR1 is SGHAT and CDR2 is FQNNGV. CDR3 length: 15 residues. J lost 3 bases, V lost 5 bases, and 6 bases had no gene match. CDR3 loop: CASSRWGQGYTEAFF. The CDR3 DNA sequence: TGTGCCAGCAGCAGATGGGGACAGGGGTACACTGAAGCTTTCTTT.

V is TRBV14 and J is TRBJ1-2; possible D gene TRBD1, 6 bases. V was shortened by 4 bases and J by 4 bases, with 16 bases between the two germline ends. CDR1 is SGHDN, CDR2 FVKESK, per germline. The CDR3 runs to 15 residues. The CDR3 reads CASSPSTGGFYGYTF. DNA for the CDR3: TGTGCCAGCAGCCCCTCGACAGGCGGCTTCTATGGCTACACCTTC. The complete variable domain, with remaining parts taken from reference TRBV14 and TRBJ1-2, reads EAGVTQFPSHSVIEKGQTVTLRCDPISGHDNLYWYRRVMGKEIKFLLHFVKESKQDESGMPNNRFLAERTGGTYSTLKVQPAELEDSGVYFCASSPSTGGFYGYTFGSGTRLTVV.

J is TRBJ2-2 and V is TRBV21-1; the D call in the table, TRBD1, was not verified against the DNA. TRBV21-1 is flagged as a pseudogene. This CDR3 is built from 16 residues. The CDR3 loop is CASSDFFRGSLRELFF. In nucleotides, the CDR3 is TGTGCCAGCAGCGATTTTTTCAGGGGGAGTTTGAGGGAGCTGTTTTTT.

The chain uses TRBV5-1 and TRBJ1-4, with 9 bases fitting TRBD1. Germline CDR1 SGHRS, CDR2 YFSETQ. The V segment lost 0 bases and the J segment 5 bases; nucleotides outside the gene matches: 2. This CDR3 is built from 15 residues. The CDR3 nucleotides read TGCGCCAGCAGCTTGGGCGACAGGGGGAATGAAAAACTGTTTTTT. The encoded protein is CASSLGDRGNEKLFF. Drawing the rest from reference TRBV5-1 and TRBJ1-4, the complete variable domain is KAGVTQTPRYLIKTRGQQVTLSCSPISGHRSVSWYQQTPGQGLQFLFEYFSETQRNKGNFPGRFSGRQFSNSRSEMNVSTLELGDSALYLCASSLGDRGNEKLFFGSGTQLSVL.

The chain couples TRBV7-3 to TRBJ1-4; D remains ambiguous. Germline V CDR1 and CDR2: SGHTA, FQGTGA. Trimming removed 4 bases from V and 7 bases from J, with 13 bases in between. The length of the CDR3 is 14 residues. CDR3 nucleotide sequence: TGTGCCAGCAGCTCCCCCCTAGAGGGTGAAAAACTGTTTTTT. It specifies CASSSPLEGEKLFF.

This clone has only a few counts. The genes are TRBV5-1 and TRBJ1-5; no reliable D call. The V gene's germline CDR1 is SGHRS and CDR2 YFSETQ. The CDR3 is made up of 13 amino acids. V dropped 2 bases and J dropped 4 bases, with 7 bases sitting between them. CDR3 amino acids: CASSLHGNQPQHF. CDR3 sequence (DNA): TGCGCCAGCAGCTTACACGGGAATCAGCCCCAGCATTTT.

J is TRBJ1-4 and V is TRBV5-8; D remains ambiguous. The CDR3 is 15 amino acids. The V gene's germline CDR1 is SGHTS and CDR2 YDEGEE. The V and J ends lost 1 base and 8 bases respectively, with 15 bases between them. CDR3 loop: CASSLNGPYREKLFF. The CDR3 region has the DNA TGTGCCAGCAGCTTGAACGGGCCCTATCGGGAAAAACTGTTTTTT.

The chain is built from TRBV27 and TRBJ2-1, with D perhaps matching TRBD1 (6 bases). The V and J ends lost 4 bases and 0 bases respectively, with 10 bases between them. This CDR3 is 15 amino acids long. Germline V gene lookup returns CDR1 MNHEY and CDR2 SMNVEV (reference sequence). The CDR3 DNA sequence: TGTGCCAGCAGTTACGGGACAAGCTCCTACAATGAGCAGTTCTTC. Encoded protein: CASSYGTSSYNEQFF.

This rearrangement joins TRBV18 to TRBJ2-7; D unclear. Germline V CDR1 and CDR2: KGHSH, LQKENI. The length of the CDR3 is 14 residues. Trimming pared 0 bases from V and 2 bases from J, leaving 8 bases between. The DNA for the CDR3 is TGTGCCAGCTCACCACCGGGCATACCCTACGAGCAGTACTTC. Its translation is CASSPPGIPYEQYF.

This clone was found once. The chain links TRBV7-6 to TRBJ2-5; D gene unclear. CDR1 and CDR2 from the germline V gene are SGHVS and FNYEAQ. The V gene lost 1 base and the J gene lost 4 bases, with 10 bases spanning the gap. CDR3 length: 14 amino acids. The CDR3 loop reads CASSLVGTGETQYF. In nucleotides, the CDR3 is TGTGCCAGCAGCTTAGTTGGCACCGGAGAGACCCAGTACTTC. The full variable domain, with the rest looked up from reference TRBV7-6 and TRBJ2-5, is GAGVSQSPRYKVTKRGQDVALRCDPISGHVSLYWYRQALGQGPEFLTYFNYEAQQDKSGLPNDRFSAERPEGSISTLTIQRTEQRDSAMYRCASSLVGTGETQYFGPGTRLLVL.

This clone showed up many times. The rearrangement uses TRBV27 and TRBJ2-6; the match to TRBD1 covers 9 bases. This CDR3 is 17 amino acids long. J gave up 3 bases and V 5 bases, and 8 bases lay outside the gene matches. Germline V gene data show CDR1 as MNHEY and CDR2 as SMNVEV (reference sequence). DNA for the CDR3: TGTGCCAGCAGTCCCAGGGACAGGGCGTATGGGGCCAACGTCCTGACTTTC. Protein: CASSPRDRAYGANVLTF.